The 21 T cell receptor beta chains below all came from one sample that was sequenced in a study of blood T cell repertoires in COVID-19. Profiling relied on immunoSEQ multiplex PCR, and the TCRdb table lists in-frame clones only, not all of them. The table has 250,000 to 350,000 clones, more than 75% seen once. The sample taken for sequencing was PBMCs or T cells enriched from blood (not recorded which). These TCRs come from an older woman in a cohort exposed to, infected with or recovered from COVID-19 (not recorded which).

This sequence joins TRBV4-2 and TRBJ1-2; no clear D gene. V was trimmed by 0 bases and J by 4 bases, leaving 18 bases between them. Germline V gives CDR1 LGHNA, CDR2 YNFKEQ. The CDR3 spans 17 residues. Written as DNA, the CDR3 is TGTGCCAGCAGCCAAGATAATTTGGCAGTCCCCCGCTATGGCTACACCTTC. This gives the protein CASSQDNLAVPRYGYTF.

The chain links TRBV6-5 to TRBJ1-2, with D possibly matching TRBD1 (6 bases). This CDR3 contains 14 residues. V lost 8 bases and J lost 2, with 15 bases in between. Germline lookup yields CDR1 MNHEY and CDR2 SVGAGI. The CDR3 protein is CASYRTGTNYGYTF. CDR3 in DNA: TGTGCCAGCTACAGGACCGGGACAAACTATGGCTACACCTTC.

This clone was seen a few times. The gene calls are TRBV9 and TRBJ1-1, with 8 bases lining up with TRBD1. There are 15 residues in the CDR3. V lost 0 bases to trimming and J lost 2 bases; unmatched junction nucleotides: 3. Germline CDR1 reads SGDLS; CDR2 reads YYNGEE. CDR3: CASSVASGGNTEAFF. The CDR3 DNA follows: TGTGCCAGCAGCGTAGCGTCAGGGGGCAACACTGAAGCTTTCTTT.

The chain employs TRBV5-4 and TRBJ2-1; D possibly corresponds to TRBD1 (5 bases). Germline assignment: CDR1 SGHNT and CDR2 YYREEE (reference sequence). This CDR3 region has 12 residues. Between the trimmed V and J ends, which lost 2 bases and 10 bases, there was a span of 10 bases. The CDR3 reads CASSLGAPEQFF. CDR3 bases: TGTGCCAGCAGCTTAGGGGCTCCGGAGCAGTTCTTC.

This clone was counted a single time. The gene calls are TRBV6-5 and TRBJ2-3; tentatively, D is TRBD1 (5 bases). V gave up 4 bases and J gave up 0 bases, with 8 bases separating them. Germline CDR1 and CDR2: MNHEY and SVGAGI. CDR3 length: 14 residues. The CDR3 region is CASSWGGSTDTQYF. CDR3 DNA sequence: TGTGCCAGCAGTTGGGGCGGTAGCACAGATACGCAGTATTTT.

The rearrangement joins TRBV11-2 to TRBJ1-4; TRBD1 is a possible D gene (6 bases). Germline values: CDR1 SGHAT, CDR2 FQNNGV. Trimming stripped 5 bases from V and 0 bases from J, with 13 bases between. The CDR3 has 16 amino acids. The DNA of the CDR3 is TGTGCCAGCAGCAACTACAGGGTCGCAACTAATGAAAAACTGTTTTTT. It specifies CASSNYRVATNEKLFF.

The count of this clone is one. The chain joins TRBV5-6 to TRBJ1-6; no clear D gene. The CDR3 length is 16 residues. V shed 0 bases and J shed 6 bases, with 13 bases lying between them. Germline loops: CDR1 SGHDT, CDR2 YYEEEE. The CDR3 DNA is TGTGCCAGCAGCTTGGTTCGCCCAGGCAGTAATTCACCCCTCCACTTT. Its protein is CASSLVRPGSNSPLHF. Full variable domain (rest looked up from reference TRBV5-6 and TRBJ1-6): DAGVTQSPTHLIKTRGQQVTLRCSPKSGHDTVSWYQQALGQGPQFIFQYYEEEERQRGNFPDRFSGHQFPNYSSELNVNALLLGDSALYLCASSLVRPGSNSPLHFGNGTRLTVT.

V and J are TRBV12-3 or TRBV12-4 and TRBJ1-2, with no clear D. CDR3 length: 13 amino acids. The V end was cut by 2 bases, the J end by 2 bases, with 6 bases between. The CDR3 protein is CASSLSGNYGYTF. CDR3 DNA sequence: TGTGCCAGCAGTTTAAGCGGGAACTATGGCTACACCTTC.

The J gene is TRBJ2-6, the V gene TRBV19; D uncertain. With 2 bases removed from V and 0 bases from J, the gap between germline ends came to 11 bases. This CDR3 has 17 amino acids. Germline assignment: CDR1 LNHDA and CDR2 SQIVND (reference sequence). The CDR3 loop is CASSISSLLSGANVLTF. Written as DNA, the CDR3 is TGTGCCAGTAGTATATCGAGCCTCCTCTCTGGGGCCAACGTCCTGACTTTC.

The chain is built from TRBV7-2 and TRBJ1-2; D gene ambiguous. Germline V CDR1 and CDR2: SGHTA, FQGNSA. The CDR3 extends over 11 amino acids. V was trimmed by 1 base and J by 14 bases, leaving 11 bases between them. The CDR3 DNA is TGTGCCAGCAGCTTAGTTCGGGTTTTAACCTTC. The encoded protein is CASSLVRVLTF.

The V gene is TRBV28, the J gene TRBJ2-1; D is unresolved. Trimming left V 7 bases short and J 6 bases short, with 13 bases between. Germline loops: CDR1 MDHEN, CDR2 SYDVKM. There are 13 residues in the CDR3. CDR3 sequence (DNA): TGTGCCAGCACCACTTCGGGTGGCAATGAGCAGTTCTTC. This sequence encodes CASTTSGGNEQFF.

The CDR3 bases are TGTGCCAGCAGCTCGTCGCCGGGACAGGGCAGCGAGCAGTACTTC. This sequence encodes CASSSSPGQGSEQYF. The chain joins TRBV7-2 to TRBJ2-7; 9 bases line up with TRBD1. The CDR3 length is 15 residues. The J segment lost 6 bases and the V segment lost 4 bases, leaving 10 bases of the junction unmatched. CDR1 and CDR2 (germline): SGHTA, FQGNSA. Filled out from reference TRBV7-2 and TRBJ2-7, the complete variable domain reads GAGVSQSPSNKVTEKGKDVELRCDPISGHTALYWYRQSLGQGLEFLIYFQGNSAPDKSGLPSDRFSAERTGGSVSTLTIQRTQQEDSAVYLCASSSSPGQGSEQYFGPGTRLTVT.

The chain has TRBV10-2 and TRBJ1-1, with 8 bases aligning to TRBD1. The CDR3 is 15 amino acids. The junction had 8 bases not matched to a gene; V was cut back by 4 bases and J by 4 bases. Germline values: CDR1 WSHSY, CDR2 SAAADI. The CDR3 DNA follows: TGCGCCAGCAGTGGGCTGGGACAGGTGGTCACTGAAGCTTTCTTT. It translates to CASSGLGQVVTEAFF.

This sequence joins TRBV2 and TRBJ2-1; TRBD2 matches at 14 bases. J was trimmed by 6 bases and V by 7 bases; bases with no gene match: 5. This CDR3 comprises 15 residues. Germline V gene sequence: CDR1 SNHLY, CDR2 FYNNEI. In nucleotides, the CDR3 is TGTGCCAGCACCGTGACTAGCGGGAGGGCCAATGAGCAGTTCTTC. Its protein is CASTVTSGRANEQFF.

The rearrangement links TRBV4-2 to TRBJ1-5; 10 positions match TRBD1. Trimming at V came to 1 base and at J to 8 bases, leaving 5 bases not matched to a gene. The germline gives CDR1 LGHNA, CDR2 YNFKEQ. This CDR3 is built from 15 residues. CDR3 protein: CASSQGGQGWKPQHF. The CDR3, as DNA: TGTGCCAGCAGCCAAGGGGGACAGGGGTGGAAGCCCCAGCATTTT.

This rearrangement joins TRBV18 to TRBJ2-1; 14 bases match TRBD2. The CDR3 spans 16 residues. V shed 4 bases, J shed 3 bases, and the junction held 2 bases outside the gene matches. Per the germline V gene, CDR1 is KGHSH and CDR2 is LQKENI. CDR3 amino acids: CASSLGTSGGYNEQFF. The CDR3 DNA is TGTGCCAGCTCACTAGGGACTAGCGGGGGCTACAATGAGCAGTTCTTC. The entire variable domain, with the rest obtained from reference TRBV18 and TRBJ2-1, is as follows: NAGVMQNPRHLVRRRGQEARLRCSPMKGHSHVYWYRQLPEEGLKFMVYLQKENIIDESGMPKERFSAEFPKEGPSILRIQQVVRGDSAAYFCASSLGTSGGYNEQFFGPGTRLTVL.

This chain connects TRBV7-2 to TRBJ2-3; 13 bases are a match to TRBD2. This CDR3 is built from 17 residues. Germline V gene sequence: CDR1 SGHTA, CDR2 FQGNSA. With 1 base clipped from V and 0 bases from J, the junction kept 1 base outside the gene matches. Here the CDR3 reads CASSLGTSGSSTDTQYF. CDR3 nucleotides: TGTGCCAGCAGCTTAGGGACTAGCGGGAGTAGCACAGATACGCAGTATTTT.

This chain joins TRBV7-9 and TRBJ1-6; 9 bases are a match to TRBD1. The CDR3 runs to 16 residues. V shed 4 bases and J 3 bases; nucleotides not matched to a gene: 4. CDR1 is SEHNR, CDR2 FQNEAQ, per germline (reference sequence). The CDR3 loop reads CASSYGQGFYNSPLHF. The CDR3 bases are TGTGCCAGCAGCTACGGACAGGGGTTCTATAATTCACCCCTCCACTTT.

The chain links TRBV24-1 to TRBJ2-1, with 7 bases that match TRBD2. CDR3 length: 13 amino acids. Per germline, CDR1 KGHDR and CDR2 SFDVKD. Trimming took 7 bases from V and 4 from J; bases not matched to a gene: 3. The CDR3 sequence: CATRASGYNEQFF. The CDR3 DNA reads TGTGCCACCAGGGCTAGCGGTTACAATGAGCAGTTCTTC.

V gene TRBV7-2 combines with J gene TRBJ2-7; 7 bases fit TRBD2. J was trimmed by 2 bases and V by 4 bases; bases with no gene match: 20. Germline CDR1 is SGHTA and CDR2 is FQGNSA. The CDR3 consists of 19 residues. The CDR3: CASSYPPRGSGNPPYEQYF. The DNA for the CDR3 is TGTGCCAGCAGCTATCCCCCCCGGGGGAGCGGGAATCCGCCCTACGAGCAGTACTTC. The complete variable domain, with remaining parts taken from reference TRBV7-2 and TRBJ2-7, reads GAGVSQSPSNKVTEKGKDVELRCDPISGHTALYWYRQSLGQGLEFLIYFQGNSAPDKSGLPSDRFSAERTGGSVSTLTIQRTQQEDSAVYLCASSYPPRGSGNPPYEQYFGPGTRLTVT.

This clone has just one count. This rearrangement joins TRBV18 to TRBJ2-7, with 8 positions matching TRBD1. This CDR3 region has 14 residues. The junction had 3 bases not matched to a gene; V was cut back by 0 bases and J by 5 bases. The germline CDR1 and CDR2 sequences are KGHSH and LQKENI. CDR3 residues: CASSPPDRGDEQYF. The CDR3 bases are TGTGCCAGCTCACCACCAGACAGGGGCGACGAGCAGTACTTC.